Here is one T cell receptor (beta chain) with its context. The antigen remains undetermined. This entry is derived from a study of cytomegalovirus exposure and HLA in healthy donors. Study-wide results and limits: Reportedly, diagnosis of cytomegalovirus status by the classifier showed high specificity and sensitivity. Associated with cytomegalovirus, according to the listing, were 150 to 200 TCR beta chains.

Generated by immunoSEQ multiplex PCR, the TCRdb table keeps only in-frame clones and is missing some. The data contain 100,000 to 150,000 clones, about 96% of them seen just once; the ten biggest clones take up about 1.7%. Between the trimmed V and J ends, which lost 6 bases and 8 bases, there was a span of 11 bases. Germline CDR1 SGDLS, CDR2 YYNGEE. This CDR3 has 11 amino acids. The donors were members of the validation cohort, which comprised roughly 130 subjects and was separate from the first cohort of about 700 subjects. The sample taken for sequencing was PBMCs. The sequence derives from a young man in good health and CMV-seronegative. The gene calls are TRBV9 and TRBJ1-2; no clear D gene. In nucleotides, the CDR3 is TGTGCCAGCATCGGGGTAGGCGGCTACACCTTC. This encodes CASIGVGGYTF. Looking up the rest from reference TRBV9 and TRBJ1-2 gives the full variable domain: DSGVTQTPKHLITATGQRVTLRCSPRSGDLSVYWYQQSLDQGLQFLIQYYNGEERAKGNILERFSAQQFPDLHSELNLSSLELGDSALYFCASIGVGGYTFGSGTRLTVV.